This TCR beta chain stems from a study of cytomegalovirus exposure and HLA in healthy donors. Study at large: Clustering assigned 70% to 90% of the roughly 400 genotyped donors to the Caucasian-associated ancestry cluster.

Study-wide findings and caveats: Trimming of TCR beta V- and J-genes showed a link, identified in a later analysis, to a missense DCLRE1C variant. As was reported, the HLA-A and HLA-B alleles of most subjects were accurately predicted from TCR beta sequences.

Per germline, CDR1 SEHNR and CDR2 FQNEAQ (reference sequence). The CDR3 has 18 amino acids. V was pared by 2 bases and J by 6 bases, with 18 bases of the junction left unmatched. The PCR ran on 60 Vbeta and 13 Jbeta primers. This table comes from immunoSEQ multiplex PCR, and its TCRdb copy is limited to in-frame clones, with some not included. The sample includes 200,000 or so clones, roughly 84% of them seen just once. Comment on this clone: Its antigen is still unknown.

The TCR originated in a boy aged 2 to 10 in good health and CMV-seronegative. The chain carries TRBV7-9 and TRBJ2-7; TRBD1 agrees at 8 bases. The sequenced sample consisted of PBMCs. The CDR3 nucleotides read TGTGCCAGCAGCTTAAATGGGGCGCGGCAGGGGGCCCGAGGCGAGCAGTACTTC. Residues: CASSLNGARQGARGEQYF.